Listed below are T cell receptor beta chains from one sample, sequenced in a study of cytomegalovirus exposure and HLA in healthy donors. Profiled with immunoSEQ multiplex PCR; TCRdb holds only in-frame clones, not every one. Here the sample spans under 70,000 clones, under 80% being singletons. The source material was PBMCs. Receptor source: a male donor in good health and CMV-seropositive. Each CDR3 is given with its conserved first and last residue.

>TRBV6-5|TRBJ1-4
CASSWDREKLFF
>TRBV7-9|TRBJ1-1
CASRSDGGMNTEAFF
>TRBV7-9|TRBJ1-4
CASSSPTGRQANEKLFF
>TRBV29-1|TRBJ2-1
CSIADRGNNNEQFF
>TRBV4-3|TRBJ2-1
CASSHSSGGHSPYNEQFF
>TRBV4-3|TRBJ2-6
CASSQGERGSGANVLTF
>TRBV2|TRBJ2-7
CASSEDRASYEQYF
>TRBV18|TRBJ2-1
CASSPRGDRDYNEQFF
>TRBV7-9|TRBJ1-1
CASSSDRGLEAFF
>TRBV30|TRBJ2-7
CAWSVRGGMRYEQYF
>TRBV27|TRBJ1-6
CASSGLWSSYNSPLHF
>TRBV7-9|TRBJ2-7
CASSGWAGPSYEQYF
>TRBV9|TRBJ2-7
CASSADGSSYEQYF
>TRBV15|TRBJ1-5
CATSRGAGAPTQHF
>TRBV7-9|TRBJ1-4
CASSAQGANEKLFF
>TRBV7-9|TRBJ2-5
CASSPTLASETQYF
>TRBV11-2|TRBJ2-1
CASSLTSGGAVYNEQFF
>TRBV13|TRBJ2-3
CASSTRTSGGLSTDTQYF
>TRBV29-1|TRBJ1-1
CSFLQGGTEAFF
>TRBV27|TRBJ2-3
CASSSGTLNTDTQYF
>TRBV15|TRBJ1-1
CATSIAGKNTEAFF
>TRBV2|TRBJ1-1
CASSDRTPSEAFF
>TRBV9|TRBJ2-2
CASSVAGLAGALNTGELFF